This T cell receptor (beta chain) was captured by sequencing in a study of control samples from healthy donors and cancer patients. Assay used: immunoSEQ multiplex PCR; TCRdb lists only in-frame clones, some missing. The profile shows some 210,000 clones, around 93% of them singletons. Trimming took off 5 bases at V and 7 bases at J, with 15 bases between the two ends. CDR1 and CDR2 (germline): MNHNY, SVGAGI (reference sequence). The CDR3 is 14 residues long. The V gene is TRBV6-6, the J gene TRBJ1-5; D not certain. Sequences were obtained from blood. The receptor was isolated from a man aged 30 to 39 in good health. In nucleotides, the CDR3 is TGTGCCAGCAGTAGGCCACCCCGGGAACAGCCCCAGCATTTT. Translating it yields CASSRPPREQPQHF.